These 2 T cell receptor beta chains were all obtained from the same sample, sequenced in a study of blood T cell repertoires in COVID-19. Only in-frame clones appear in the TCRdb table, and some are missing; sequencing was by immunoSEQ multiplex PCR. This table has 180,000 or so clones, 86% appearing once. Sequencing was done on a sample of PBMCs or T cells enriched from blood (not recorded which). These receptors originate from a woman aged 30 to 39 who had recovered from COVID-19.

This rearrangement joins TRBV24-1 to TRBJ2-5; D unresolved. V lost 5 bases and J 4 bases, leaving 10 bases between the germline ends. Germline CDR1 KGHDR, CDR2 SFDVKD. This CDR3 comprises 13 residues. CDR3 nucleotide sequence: TGTGCCACCAGTGGGCTAGATGGAGAGACCCAGTACTTC. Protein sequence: CATSGLDGETQYF.

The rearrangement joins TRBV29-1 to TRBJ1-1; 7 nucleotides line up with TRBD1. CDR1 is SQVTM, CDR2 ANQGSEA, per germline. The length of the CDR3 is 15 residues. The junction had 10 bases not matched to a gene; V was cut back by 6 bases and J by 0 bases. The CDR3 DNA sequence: TGCAGCGTGAACCGGGACAGTAGACTGAACACTGAAGCTTTCTTT. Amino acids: CSVNRDSRLNTEAFF.